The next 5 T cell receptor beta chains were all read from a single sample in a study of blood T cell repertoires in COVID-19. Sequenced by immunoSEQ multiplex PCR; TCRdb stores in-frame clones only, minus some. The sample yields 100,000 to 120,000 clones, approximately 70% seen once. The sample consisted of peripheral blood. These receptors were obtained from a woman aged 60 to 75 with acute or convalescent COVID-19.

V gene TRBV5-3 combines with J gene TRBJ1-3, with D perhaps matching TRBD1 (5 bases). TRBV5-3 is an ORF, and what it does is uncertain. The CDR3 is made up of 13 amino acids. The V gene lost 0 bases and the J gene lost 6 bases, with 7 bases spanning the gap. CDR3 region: CARSLGQLNTIYF. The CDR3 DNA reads TGTGCCAGAAGCTTGGGACAGTTAAACACCATATATTTT.

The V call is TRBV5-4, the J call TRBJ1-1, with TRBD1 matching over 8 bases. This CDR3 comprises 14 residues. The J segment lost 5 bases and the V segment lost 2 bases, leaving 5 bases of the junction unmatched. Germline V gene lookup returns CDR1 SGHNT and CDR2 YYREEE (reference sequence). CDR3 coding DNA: TGTGCCAGCAGCTTCGACAGGGGTATGACTGAAGCTTTCTTT. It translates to CASSFDRGMTEAFF.

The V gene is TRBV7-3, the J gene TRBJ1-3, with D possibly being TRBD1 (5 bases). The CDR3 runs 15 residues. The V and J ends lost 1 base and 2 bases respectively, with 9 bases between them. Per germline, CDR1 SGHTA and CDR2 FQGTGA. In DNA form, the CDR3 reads TGTGCCAGCAGCTTAATCTTGGGGCCTGGAAACACCATATATTTT. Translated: CASSLILGPGNTIYF.

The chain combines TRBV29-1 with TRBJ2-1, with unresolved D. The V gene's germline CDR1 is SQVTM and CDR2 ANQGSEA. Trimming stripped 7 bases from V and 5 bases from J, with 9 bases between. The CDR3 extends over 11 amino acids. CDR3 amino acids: CSGGINNEQFF. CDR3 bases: TGCAGCGGAGGTATAAACAATGAGCAGTTCTTC.

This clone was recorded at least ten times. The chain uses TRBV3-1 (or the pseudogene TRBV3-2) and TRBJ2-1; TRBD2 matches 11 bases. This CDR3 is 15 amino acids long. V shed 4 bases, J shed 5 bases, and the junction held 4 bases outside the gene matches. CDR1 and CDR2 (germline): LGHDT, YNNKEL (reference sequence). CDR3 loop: CASSRTSGGNNEQFF. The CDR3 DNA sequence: TGTGCCAGCAGCCGTACTAGCGGGGGAAACAATGAGCAGTTCTTC.